A few counts support the clone carrying this T cell receptor (beta chain). Its antigen is unidentified. Germline V lookup: CDR1 SGHAT, CDR2 FQNNGV. This CDR3 spans 14 amino acids. The V end lost 5 bases, the J end lost 7 bases, and 15 bases lay between the germline ends. The source of the sample is a study of early T cells in non-severe SARS-CoV-2 infection. Study overall: Chains were unpaired, as sequencing was done on bulk RNA from unsorted whole blood.

Molecules of cDNA were individually given unique molecular identifiers that were attached to them. TCRdb reprocessed the 5' RACE reads via MiXCR and lists one record per CDR3 protein. The sample carries about 35,000 distinct CDR3 sequences, about 6.7% recorded once. General observations from the study: The VDJdb matching leaned toward anti-spike CD8 responses and overlooked private and CD4 specificities.

The rearrangement uses TRBV11-2 and TRBJ2-4, with TRBD2 as a possible D gene (6 bases). The receptor was isolated from an adult who was a healthcare worker with PCR-confirmed SARS-CoV-2 infection or an uninfected control (not recorded which). Input material: whole blood. The CDR3 reads CASSPGTAANIQYF. The DNA for the CDR3 is TGTGCCAGCAGCCCCGGGACTGCAGCTAACATTCAGTACTTC.